Following are 23 T cell receptor beta chains from one sample sequenced in a study of T cells in Graves' hyperthyroidism and ophthalmopathy. Researchers amplified the TCR beta CDR3 regions from RNA transcripts. TCR CDR3 regions were first amplified by RT-PCR with HTBI primers. TCRdb used MiXCR to reprocess the multiplex PCR reads, holding one entry per CDR3 protein. This table has hundreds of thousands of distinct CDR3 sequences, about 45% appearing once. Sequenced sample: peripheral blood or thyroid tissue (not recorded which). The source of these receptors is an adult man with Graves' disease, either hyperthyroidism or ophthalmopathy (not recorded which).

The chain carries TRBV19 and TRBJ1-2; 12 bases are shared with TRBD1. CDR1 is LNHDA, CDR2 SQIVND, per germline (reference sequence). The CDR3 is made up of 16 amino acids. With 7 bases clipped from V and 2 bases from J, the junction kept 8 bases outside the gene matches. The CDR3 DNA reads TGTGCCAGTACCCCTAGGGGGACAGGGGGCAACTATGGCTACACCTTC. It is translated as CASTPRGTGGNYGYTF.

This clonotype was counted only a few times. This sequence joins TRBV14 and TRBJ1-2; TRBD1 is a possible D gene (6 bases). CDR1 and CDR2 from the germline V gene are SGHDN and FVKESK. The CDR3 covers 14 residues. Trimming removed 3 bases from V and 4 bases from J, with 12 bases in between. In DNA, the CDR3 is TGTGCCAGCAGCCACGTCTGGGACACCTATGGCTACACCTTC. The encoded protein is CASSHVWDTYGYTF.

The chain is built from TRBV24-1 and TRBJ1-4; tentatively, D is TRBD1 (5 bases). This CDR3 has 16 residues. V was shortened by 2 bases and J by 7 bases, with 16 bases between the two germline ends. Germline CDR1 KGHDR, CDR2 SFDVKD. The CDR3 here is CATSDSGLAVGEKLFF. The CDR3 DNA is TGTGCCACCAGTGATTCGGGACTAGCGGTTGGTGAAAAACTGTTTTTT.

The chain employs TRBV10-3 and TRBJ1-1; 9 bases fit TRBD1. V lost 10 bases and J lost 7; bases outside the gene matches: 7. Germline CDR1 ENHRY, CDR2 SYGVKD. The CDR3 spans 12 residues. The CDR3: CASEQGADEAFF. CDR3 nucleotides: TGTGCCAGCGAACAGGGGGCAGATGAAGCTTTCTTT.

The chain has TRBV6-5 and TRBJ2-7; D is tentatively TRBD1 or TRBD2 (5 bases each). The V and J ends lost 2 bases and 3 bases respectively, with 11 bases between them. Germline values: CDR1 MNHEY, CDR2 SVGAGI. The CDR3 consists of 14 residues. The DNA for the CDR3 is TGTGCCAGCAGTTACGGGGGACCGGGCTACGAGCAGTACTTC. It specifies CASSYGGPGYEQYF.

The chain links TRBV6-6 to TRBJ1-2; TRBD1 matches 7 bases. Germline CDR1 is MNHNY and CDR2 is SVGAGI (reference sequence). J was trimmed by 4 bases and V by 6 bases; bases with no gene match: 5. The CDR3 spans 13 residues. CDR3 sequence reads: CASSPGQTYGYTF. DNA for the CDR3: TGTGCCAGCAGCCCGGGACAGACCTATGGCTACACCTTC.

This clonotype was counted at least ten times. The gene calls are TRBV5-1 and TRBJ2-7, with TRBD2 as a possible D gene (6 bases). The CDR3 is 13 amino acids. V lost 4 bases to trimming and J lost 5 bases, with 13 bases between them. Germline assignment: CDR1 SGHRS and CDR2 YFSETQ. In DNA form, the CDR3 reads TGCGCCAGCAGCCCGGAGGGACGTCACGAGCAGTACTTC. Residues: CASSPEGRHEQYF.

This clonotype was seen at least ten times. The chain links TRBV19 to TRBJ2-6; the match to TRBD1 covers 9 bases. The CDR3 runs to 16 residues. Germline V lookup: CDR1 LNHDA, CDR2 SQIVND (reference sequence). V was pared by 9 bases and J by 1 base, with 7 bases of the junction left unmatched. The CDR3 sequence: CASSSGTGSGANVLTF. The CDR3 DNA sequence: TGTGCCAGCTCCTCCGGGACAGGGTCTGGGGCCAACGTCCTGACTTTC.

Relative to its sample, this clonotype is medium-sized. The chain links TRBV29-1 to TRBJ2-7, with no clear D. CDR1 and CDR2 (germline): SQVTM, ANQGSEA. The length of the CDR3 is 11 residues. The V and J ends lost 4 bases and 6 bases respectively, with 10 bases between them. The chain's CDR3 is CSVAPGGEQYF. DNA of the CDR3: TGCAGCGTTGCTCCCGGTGGCGAGCAGTACTTC.

The chain links TRBV29-1 to TRBJ1-1; 11 bases agree with TRBD1. Germline V CDR1 and CDR2: SQVTM, ANQGSEA. The CDR3 has 13 amino acids. The J segment lost 7 bases and the V segment lost 4 bases, leaving 5 bases of the junction unmatched. CDR3 sequence: CSVADRGRGEAFF. The CDR3 region has the DNA TGCAGCGTTGCGGACAGGGGGCGGGGTGAAGCTTTCTTT.

This clonotype showed up many times. The rearrangement joins TRBV29-1 to TRBJ1-2; D possibly corresponds to TRBD1 (5 bases). Germline V lookup: CDR1 SQVTM, CDR2 ANQGSEA. The CDR3 sequence is 13 residues long. V dropped 4 bases and J dropped 4 bases, with 13 bases sitting between them. CDR3 protein: CSVGRVGVYGYTF. CDR3 in DNA: TGCAGCGTTGGCAGGGTCGGGGTCTATGGCTACACCTTC.

The sample holds one count of this clonotype. V and J are TRBV25-1 and TRBJ1-2, with 8 nucleotides matching TRBD1. Germline V gene lookup returns CDR1 MGHDK and CDR2 SYGVNS. The CDR3 has 14 residues. The ends lost 8 bases at V and 3 bases at J; junction bases unmatched: 8. The CDR3, as DNA: TGTGCCAGCCGCCTACAGGACAGGGACTATGGCTACACCTTC. Translated: CASRLQDRDYGYTF.

Only a few counts were recorded for this clonotype. V gene TRBV24-1 combines with J gene TRBJ2-5; 9 bases are shared with TRBD1. Per germline, CDR1 KGHDR and CDR2 SFDVKD. The CDR3 runs 15 residues. Trimming took 2 bases from V and 2 from J; bases not matched to a gene: 2. The CDR3 is CATSDWTGVQETQYF. Written as DNA, the CDR3 is TGTGCCACCAGTGATTGGACAGGGGTGCAAGAGACCCAGTACTTC.

Worth noting for this clonotype: An end of the junction differs from the germline gene, which may be a read error. The V gene is TRBV12-3 or TRBV12-4, the J gene TRBJ1-4, with D hard to call. The CDR3 is 15 amino acids. In nucleotides, the CDR3 is TGTGCTAGCAGTTATTGGGTGGCAACTAATGAAAAACTGTTTTTT. Its translation is CASSYWVATNEKLFF.

Only a few counts were recorded for this clonotype. The rearrangement uses TRBV20-1 and TRBJ1-3; D is ambiguous. In germline, CDR1 is DFQATT, CDR2 SNEGSKA (reference sequence). The CDR3 totals 15 residues. V was cut by 2 bases and J by 5 bases, with 16 bases left in between. The DNA for the CDR3 is TGCAGTGCTAGACAGATAGAAAACGGCCGAAACACCATATATTTT. It specifies CSARQIENGRNTIYF.

The chain joins TRBV10-3 to TRBJ1-4, with TRBD1 identical over 10 bases. The CDR3 has 13 residues. The V segment lost 8 bases and the J segment 3 bases; nucleotides outside the gene matches: 0. CDR1 and CDR2 (germline): ENHRY, SYGVKD. In nucleotides, the CDR3 is TGTGCCATCGGGACAGGGGCTAATGAAAAACTGTTTTTT. Amino acids: CAIGTGANEKLFF.

This clonotype was detected many times. The chain carries TRBV2 and TRBJ1-6, with a weak D call TRBD1 (5 bases). The CDR3 totals 16 residues. Germline-derived CDR1 and CDR2 are SNHLY and FYNNEI. Trimming pared 7 bases from V and 4 bases from J, leaving 17 bases between. CDR3 sequence reads: CASIQDPTAYNSPLHF. CDR3 sequence (DNA): TGTGCCAGCATACAGGACCCGACAGCTTATAATTCACCCCTCCACTTT.

This clonotype was picked up many times. The chain employs TRBV20-1 and TRBJ2-2, with a weak D call TRBD2 (5 bases). Germline V gene lookup returns CDR1 DFQATT and CDR2 SNEGSKA (reference sequence). The CDR3 loop spans 15 amino acids. V dropped 3 bases and J dropped 3 bases, with 14 bases sitting between them. The CDR3 DNA reads as TGCAGTGCTAGCAAAGCAGTGAGGGACACCGGGGAGCTGTTTTTT. Translated: CSASKAVRDTGELFF.

The chain carries TRBV12-3 or TRBV12-4 and TRBJ2-2; 8 nucleotides align to TRBD2. The V gene end was trimmed by 4 bases and the J gene end by 5 bases; junction bases not matched to a gene: 9. The length of the CDR3 is 16 residues. CDR3 region: CASSSFGRAVTGELFF. The CDR3, as DNA: TGTGCCAGCAGTTCCTTCGGGAGGGCTGTTACCGGGGAGCTGTTTTTT.

V usage is TRBV25-1 and J usage is TRBJ1-3, with D possibly TRBD1 on 5 matching bases. The CDR3 length is 15 residues. Trimming pared 8 bases from V and 0 bases from J, leaving 14 bases between. CDR1 MGHDK and CDR2 SYGVNS come from the germline V gene. The CDR3 sequence is CASLDWGDSGNTIYF. CDR3 DNA sequence: TGTGCCAGCTTAGACTGGGGGGACTCTGGAAACACCATATATTTT.

The genes are TRBV9 and TRBJ1-5; weak D call: TRBD1 (5 bases). CDR1 and CDR2 from the germline V gene are SGDLS and YYNGEE. The ends were cut back, 0 bases at V and 7 bases at J, with 14 bases in the middle. The CDR3 runs to 15 residues. As DNA, the CDR3 is TGTGCCAGCAGCGTAGATGGGGCAGGACACCAGCCCCAGCATTTT. Amino acid sequence: CASSVDGAGHQPQHF.

This clonotype was found a few times. The J gene is TRBJ2-5, the V gene TRBV5-1; 7 bases are shared with TRBD1. Per the germline V gene, CDR1 is SGHRS and CDR2 is YFSETQ. CDR3 size: 14 residues. The V segment lost 4 bases and the J segment 1 base; nucleotides outside the gene matches: 4. CDR3 DNA: TGCGCCAGCAGCCAGACAGGGATCCAAGAGACCCAGTACTTC. It encodes CASSQTGIQETQYF. The whole variable domain, filled in from reference TRBV5-1 and TRBJ2-5, reads KAGVTQTPRYLIKTRGQQVTLSCSPISGHRSVSWYQQTPGQGLQFLFEYFSETQRNKGNFPGRFSGRQFSNSRSEMNVSTLELGDSALYLCASSQTGIQETQYFGPGTRLLVL.

The chain employs TRBV7-2 and TRBJ2-2; TRBD2 is a possible D gene (5 bases). This CDR3 has 15 amino acids. Trimming took 4 bases from V and 10 from J, leaving 19 bases between them. Germline V gene lookup returns CDR1 SGHTA and CDR2 FQGNSA. CDR3 DNA sequence: TGTGCCAGCAGCTCCCGCCCGCCGGGAACGGAGGAGCTGTTTTTT. Its translation is CASSSRPPGTEELFF.